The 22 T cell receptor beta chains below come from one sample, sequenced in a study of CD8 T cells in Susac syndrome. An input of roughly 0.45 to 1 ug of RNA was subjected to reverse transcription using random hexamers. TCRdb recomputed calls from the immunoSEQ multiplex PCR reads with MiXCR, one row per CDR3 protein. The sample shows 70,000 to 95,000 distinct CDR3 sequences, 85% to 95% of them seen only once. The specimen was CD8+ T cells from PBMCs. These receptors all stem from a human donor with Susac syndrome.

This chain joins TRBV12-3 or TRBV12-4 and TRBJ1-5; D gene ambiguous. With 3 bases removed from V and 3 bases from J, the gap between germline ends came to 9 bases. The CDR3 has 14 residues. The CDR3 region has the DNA TGTGCCAGCAGTTTTATGGGGTTCAATCAGCCCCAGCATTTT. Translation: CASSFMGFNQPQHF.

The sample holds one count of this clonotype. CDR3 amino acids: CSVEANGASVLHGYTF. The CDR3 bases are TGCAGCGTTGAAGCAAACGGGGCCAGCGTACTTCATGGCTACACCTTC. The chain recombines TRBV29-1 with TRBJ1-2; the D gene is possibly TRBD1 (5 bases). CDR1 and CDR2 (germline): SQVTM, ANQGSEA. The CDR3 totals 16 residues. Trimming took 1 base from V and 6 from J, leaving 21 bases between them.

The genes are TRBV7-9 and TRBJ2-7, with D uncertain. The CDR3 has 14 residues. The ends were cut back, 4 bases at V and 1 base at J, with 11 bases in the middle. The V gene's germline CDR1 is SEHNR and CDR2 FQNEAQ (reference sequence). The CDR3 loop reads CASSSRTLSYEQYF. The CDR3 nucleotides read TGTGCCAGCAGCTCCCGGACCCTTTCCTACGAGCAGTACTTC.

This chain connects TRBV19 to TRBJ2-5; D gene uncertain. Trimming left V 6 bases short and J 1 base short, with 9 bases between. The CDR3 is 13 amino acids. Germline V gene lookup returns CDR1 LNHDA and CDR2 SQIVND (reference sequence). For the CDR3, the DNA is TGTGCCAGTAGATTTTCCAGCCAAGAGACCCAGTACTTC. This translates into CASRFSSQETQYF.

The DNA of the CDR3 is TGTGCCAGCAGCCCCTCTAGCGGGAGCTCCTACAATGAGCAGTTCTTC. Its protein is CASSPSSGSSYNEQFF. This rearrangement joins TRBV7-9 to TRBJ2-1; TRBD2 aligns across 10 bases. CDR1 and CDR2 (germline): SEHNR, FQNEAQ (reference sequence). CDR3 length equals 16 residues. V lost 5 bases to trimming and J lost 0 bases; unmatched junction nucleotides: 4.

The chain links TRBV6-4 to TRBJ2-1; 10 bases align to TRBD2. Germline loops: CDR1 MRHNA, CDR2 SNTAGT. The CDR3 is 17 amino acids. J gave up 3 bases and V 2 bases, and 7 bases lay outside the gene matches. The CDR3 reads CASSDGPGLANYNEQFF. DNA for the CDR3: TGTGCCAGCAGTGACGGACCGGGACTAGCGAACTACAATGAGCAGTTCTTC.

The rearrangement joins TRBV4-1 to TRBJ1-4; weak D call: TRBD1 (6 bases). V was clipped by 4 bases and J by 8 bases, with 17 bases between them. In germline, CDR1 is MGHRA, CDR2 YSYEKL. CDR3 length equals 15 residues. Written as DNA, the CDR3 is TGCGCCAGCAGCCCCCCCAGGGGCCTGGGGGAAAAACTGTTTTTT. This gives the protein CASSPPRGLGEKLFF.

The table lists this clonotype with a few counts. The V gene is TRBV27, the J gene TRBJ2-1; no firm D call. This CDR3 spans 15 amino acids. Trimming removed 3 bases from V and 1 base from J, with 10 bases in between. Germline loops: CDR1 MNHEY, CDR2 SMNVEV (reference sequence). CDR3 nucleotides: TGTGCCAGCAGTTTGACTCTCCTTTCCTACAATGAGCAGTTCTTC. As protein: CASSLTLLSYNEQFF.

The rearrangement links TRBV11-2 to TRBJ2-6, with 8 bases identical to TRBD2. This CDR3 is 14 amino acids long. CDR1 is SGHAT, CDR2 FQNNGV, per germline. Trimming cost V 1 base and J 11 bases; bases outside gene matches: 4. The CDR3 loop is CASSLVGTRDVLTF. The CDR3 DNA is TGTGCCAGCAGCTTAGTGGGGACTAGGGACGTCCTGACTTTC.

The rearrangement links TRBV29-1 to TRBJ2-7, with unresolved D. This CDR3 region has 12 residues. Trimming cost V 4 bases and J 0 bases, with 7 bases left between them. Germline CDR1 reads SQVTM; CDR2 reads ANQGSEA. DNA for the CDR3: TGCAGCGTTGGATCGAGCTCCTACGAGCAGTACTTC. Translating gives CSVGSSSYEQYF.

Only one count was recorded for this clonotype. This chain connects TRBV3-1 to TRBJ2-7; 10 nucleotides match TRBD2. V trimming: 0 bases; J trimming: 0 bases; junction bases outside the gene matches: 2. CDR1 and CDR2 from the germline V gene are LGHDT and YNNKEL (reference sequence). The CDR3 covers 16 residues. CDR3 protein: CASSQDTSGNSYEQYF. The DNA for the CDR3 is TGTGCCAGCAGCCAAGATACTAGCGGGAACTCCTACGAGCAGTACTTC.

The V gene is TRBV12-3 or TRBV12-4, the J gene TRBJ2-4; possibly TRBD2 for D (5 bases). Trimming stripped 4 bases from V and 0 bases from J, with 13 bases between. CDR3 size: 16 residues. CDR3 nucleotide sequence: TGTGCCAGCAGTTCCGGGATTTCACTAGCCAAAAACATTCAGTACTTC. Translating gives CASSSGISLAKNIQYF.

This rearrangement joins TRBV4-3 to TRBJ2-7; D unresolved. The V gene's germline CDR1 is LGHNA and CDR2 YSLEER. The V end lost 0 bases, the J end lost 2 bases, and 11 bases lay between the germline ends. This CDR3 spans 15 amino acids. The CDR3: CASSQDRGQPYEQYF. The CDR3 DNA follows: TGCGCCAGCAGCCAAGATCGAGGTCAACCCTACGAGCAGTACTTC.

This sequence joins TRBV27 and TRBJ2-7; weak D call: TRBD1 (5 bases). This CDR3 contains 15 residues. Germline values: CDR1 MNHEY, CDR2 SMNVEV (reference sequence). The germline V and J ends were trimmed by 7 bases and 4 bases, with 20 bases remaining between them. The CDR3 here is CASKGSVDMTYEQYF. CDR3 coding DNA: TGTGCCAGCAAGGGATCAGTGGACATGACTTACGAGCAGTACTTC.

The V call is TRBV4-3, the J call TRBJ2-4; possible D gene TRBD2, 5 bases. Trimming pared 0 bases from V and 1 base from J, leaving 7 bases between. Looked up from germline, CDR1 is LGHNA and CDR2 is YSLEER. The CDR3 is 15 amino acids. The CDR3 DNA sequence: TGCGCCAGCAGCCAAGATCGAGGGGCCAAAAACATTCAGTACTTC. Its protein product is CASSQDRGAKNIQYF.

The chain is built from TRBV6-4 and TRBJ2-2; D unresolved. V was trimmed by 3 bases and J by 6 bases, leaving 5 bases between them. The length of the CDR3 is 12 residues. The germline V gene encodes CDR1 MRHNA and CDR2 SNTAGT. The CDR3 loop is CASSEVAGELFF. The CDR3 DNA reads TGTGCCAGCAGTGAAGTCGCCGGGGAGCTGTTTTTT.

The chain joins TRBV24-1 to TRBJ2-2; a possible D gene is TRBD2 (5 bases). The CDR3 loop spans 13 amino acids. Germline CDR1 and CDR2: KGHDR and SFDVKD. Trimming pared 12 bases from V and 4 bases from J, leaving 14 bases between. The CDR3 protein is CAPRVEGTGELFF. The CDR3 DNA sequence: TGTGCCCCTCGAGTAGAGGGCACCGGGGAGCTGTTTTTT.

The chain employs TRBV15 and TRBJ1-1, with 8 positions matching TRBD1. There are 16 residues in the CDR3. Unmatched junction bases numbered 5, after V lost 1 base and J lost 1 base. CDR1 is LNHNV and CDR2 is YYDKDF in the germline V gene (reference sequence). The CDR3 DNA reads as TGTGCCACCAGCAGAGTCCGGACAGGGAGGAACACTGAAGCTTTCTTT. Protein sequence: CATSRVRTGRNTEAFF.

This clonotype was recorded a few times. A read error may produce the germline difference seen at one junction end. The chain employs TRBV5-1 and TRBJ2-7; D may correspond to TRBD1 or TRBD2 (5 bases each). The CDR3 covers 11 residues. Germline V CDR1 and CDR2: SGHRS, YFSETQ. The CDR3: CASSLGHEQYF. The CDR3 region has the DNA TGTGCCAGCAGCTTGGGACACGAGCAGTACTTC.

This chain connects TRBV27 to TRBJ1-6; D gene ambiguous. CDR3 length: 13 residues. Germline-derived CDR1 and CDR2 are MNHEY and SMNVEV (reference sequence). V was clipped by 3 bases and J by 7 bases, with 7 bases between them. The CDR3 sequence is CASSFSPNSPLHF. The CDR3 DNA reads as TGTGCCAGCAGTTTTTCCCCGAATTCACCCCTCCACTTT.

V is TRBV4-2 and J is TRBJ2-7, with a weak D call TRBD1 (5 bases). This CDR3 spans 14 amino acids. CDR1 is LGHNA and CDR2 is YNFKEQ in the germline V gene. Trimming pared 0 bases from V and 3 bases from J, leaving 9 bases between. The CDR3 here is CASSQDYQGYEQYF. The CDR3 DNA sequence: TGTGCCAGCAGCCAAGATTATCAGGGCTACGAGCAGTACTTC.

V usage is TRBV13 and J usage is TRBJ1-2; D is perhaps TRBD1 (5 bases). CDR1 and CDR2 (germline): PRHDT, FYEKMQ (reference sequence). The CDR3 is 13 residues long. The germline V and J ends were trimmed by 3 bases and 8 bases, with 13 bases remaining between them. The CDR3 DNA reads TGTGCCAGCAGCTTTGGGAAAGGGGACGGCTACACCTTC. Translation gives CASSFGKGDGYTF.